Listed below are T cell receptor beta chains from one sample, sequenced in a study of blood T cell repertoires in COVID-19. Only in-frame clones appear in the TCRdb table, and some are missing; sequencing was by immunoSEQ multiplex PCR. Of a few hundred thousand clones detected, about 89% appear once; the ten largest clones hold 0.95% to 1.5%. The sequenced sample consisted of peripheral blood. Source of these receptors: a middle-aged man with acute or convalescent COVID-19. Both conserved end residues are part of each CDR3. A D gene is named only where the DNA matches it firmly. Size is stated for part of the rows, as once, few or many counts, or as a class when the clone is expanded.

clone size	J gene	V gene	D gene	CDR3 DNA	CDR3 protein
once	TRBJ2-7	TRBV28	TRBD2	TGTGCCAGCAGGTTAGCGGGAGTCATCAACGAGCAGTACTTC	CASRLAGVINEQYF
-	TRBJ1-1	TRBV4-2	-	TGTGCCAGCAGCCCCCGAGAGGCTGAAGCTTTCTTT	CASSPREAEAFF
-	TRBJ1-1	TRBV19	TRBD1	TGTGCCAGTACTGTACAGGGGGCGAACACTGAAGCTTTCTTT	CASTVQGANTEAFF
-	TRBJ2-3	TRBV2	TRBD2	TGTGCCAGCAGTGTAACTAGCGGGGGGCATTCCTCCTTTAGCACAGATACGCAGTATTTT	CASSVTSGGHSSFSTDTQYF
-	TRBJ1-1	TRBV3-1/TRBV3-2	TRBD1	TGTGCCAGCAGCCGCAGGGGGGAAGGCACTGAAGCTTTCTTT	CASSRRGEGTEAFF
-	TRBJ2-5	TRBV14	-	TGTGCCAGCAGCTCCAGACAGGTTAGCCAAGAGACCCAGTACTTC	CASSSRQVSQETQYF
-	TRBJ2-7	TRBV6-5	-	TGTGCCAGCAGTAGGGCTAGCGCCGACTCCTACGAGCAGTACTTC	CASSRASADSYEQYF
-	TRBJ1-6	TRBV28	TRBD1	TGTGCCAGCCAATCAGGGGGGCGGAATTCACCCCTCCACTTT	CASQSGGRNSPLHF
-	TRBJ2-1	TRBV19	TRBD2	TGTGCCAGTAGGTCAGAGCCGGGACTAGCGGTGAGCTCCTACAATGAGCAGTTCTTC	CASRSEPGLAVSSYNEQFF
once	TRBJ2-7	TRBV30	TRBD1	TGTGCCTGGAGTTCCGGGACAGGGGCCTACGAGCAGTACTTC	CAWSSGTGAYEQYF
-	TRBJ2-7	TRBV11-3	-	TGTGCCAGCAGCTTACCAGGACAGACCTACGAGCAGTACTTC	CASSLPGQTYEQYF
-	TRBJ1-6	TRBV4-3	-	TGCGCCAGCAGCCAAGACAGGGCTATTAATTCACCCCTCCACTTT	CASSQDRAINSPLHF
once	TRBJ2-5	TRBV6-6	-	TGTGCCAGCAGTTACCGTGTAGAGACCCAGTACTTC	CASSYRVETQYF
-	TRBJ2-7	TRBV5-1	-	TGCGCCAGCAGCGCCTCCAGCTACGAGCAGTACTTC	CASSASSYEQYF
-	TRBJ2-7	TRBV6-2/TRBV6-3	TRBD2	TGTGCCAGCAGCATTAGCGGGGGGTCCTACGAGCAGTACTTC	CASSISGGSYEQYF
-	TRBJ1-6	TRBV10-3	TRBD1	TGTGCCATCAGTGAGTCGAACAGGGGGGACTATAATTCACCCCTCCACTTT	CAISESNRGDYNSPLHF
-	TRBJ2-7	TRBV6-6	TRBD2	TGTGCCAGCAGTTACACCCGGACTAGCGACTACGAGCAGTACTTC	CASSYTRTSDYEQYF
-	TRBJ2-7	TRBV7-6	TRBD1	TGTGCCAGCAGCAATCTGAGGGGGCCTCCTTCCTACGAGCAGTACTTC	CASSNLRGPPSYEQYF
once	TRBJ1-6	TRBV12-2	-	TGTGCAAGTCGCAGAAACAGGAGCGCCTATAATTCACCCCTCCACTTT	CASRRNRSAYNSPLHF
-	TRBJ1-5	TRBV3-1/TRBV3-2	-	TGTGCCAGCAGCCAAGGGCGGCACAATCAGCCCCAGCATTTT	CASSQGRHNQPQHF